This T cell receptor beta chain was captured in a study of CD8 T cells in ankylosing spondylitis. Findings of the study overall: The disease-linked clones had a CD8+ phenotype and low blood frequencies.

Quantitative 5'-RACE with molecular barcodes was used to make the TCR beta libraries. A single record per CDR3 protein comes from TCRdb applying MiXCR to the 5' RACE reads. The sample lists tens of thousands of distinct CDR3 sequences; 6.2% were seen once. This clonotype was detected a few times. The antigen remains undetermined. Germline CDR1 reads MNHEY; CDR2 reads SVGEGT. The V and J ends lost 6 bases and 6 bases respectively, with 15 bases between them. There are 13 residues in the CDR3. This TCR came from a male donor with ankylosing spondylitis. The specimen sequenced was synovial fluid, either unsorted or a sorted T cell fraction (not recorded which). The chain joins TRBV6-2 or TRBV6-3 to TRBJ2-7; D is uncertain. The CDR3 loop is CASSRSPFGEQYF. The CDR3 DNA follows: TGTGCCAGCAGCCGATCCCCCTTTGGCGAGCAGTACTTC.